The text below deals with one TCR beta chain. The repertoire was sequenced with immunoSEQ multiplex PCR; TCRdb's copy has only in-frame clones and lacks some. The sample has around 300,000 clones; approximately 89% are singletons. Trimming removed 7 bases at V and 0 bases at J, with 10 bases between. In germline, CDR1 is ENHRY, CDR2 SYGVKD. The CDR3 covers 13 residues. The data originate from a study of blood T cell repertoires in COVID-19. The receptor's source is a man aged 25 to 40 who had recovered from COVID-19. The specimen was PBMCs or T cells enriched from blood (not recorded which). This chain connects TRBV10-3 to TRBJ2-7; D is unclear. The CDR3: CAITISDSYEQYF. CDR3 sequence (DNA): TGTGCCATCACAATTTCAGACTCCTACGAGCAGTACTTC.